This TCR beta chain was found in a study of T-cell reconstitution after alpha-beta-depleted transplantation in children. Findings and caveats of the study: Several hundred graft clones that had expanded were reportedly the source of alpha-beta T cells about two months after transplant. Newly produced T cells mostly accounted for T-cell counts and diversity one year post-transplant.

This clonotype was recorded many times. Its antigen is unknown. Library preparation (for TCRbeta) was performed with unique molecular identifiers. In TCRdb, the PCR reads were re-called with MiXCR into one record per CDR3 protein. The table includes under 300,000 distinct CDR3 sequences, 11% detected once. Germline trimming cut 4 bases from V and 2 bases from J; bases unmatched to any gene: 10. The CDR3 covers 17 residues. Germline values: CDR1 SGDLS, CDR2 YYNGEE. This chain links TRBV9 with TRBJ2-1, with TRBD2 matching 9 bases. This clonotype was obtained from a male patient between 2 and 10 years old who had a stem cell transplant for chronic granulomatous disease, so the T cells may come from the graft donor. Sequenced material: peripheral blood, taken 180 days after TCRalphabeta/CD19-depleted stem cell transplant. CDR3 in DNA: TGTGCCAGCAGCCCCCACGGAGCGGGGGGAACCTACAATGAGCAGTTCTTC. This encodes CASSPHGAGGTYNEQFF. Drawing the rest from reference TRBV9 and TRBJ2-1, the complete variable domain is DSGVTQTPKHLITATGQRVTLRCSPRSGDLSVYWYQQSLDQGLQFLIQYYNGEERAKGNILERFSAQQFPDLHSELNLSSLELGDSALYFCASSPHGAGGTYNEQFFGPGTRLTVL.